These 21 T cell receptor beta chains originate from one sample sequenced in a study of human CD8 memory T cell subsets. It was UMI-labeled 5' RACE by which the TCR beta libraries were made. Following a re-call of the 5' RACE reads, TCRdb has one entry per CDR3 protein and lacks DNA. The listing records more than 6,000 distinct CDR3 sequences. The material sequenced was CD8+ stem-like memory T cells (TSCM and TCM) sorted from PBMCs. As to subset: stem-like memory CD8 T cells (TSTEM), CCR7+ PD-1- TIGIT-. The receptor source for this set is a human donor in good health.

The J gene is TRBJ2-1, the V gene TRBV2; the TRBD1 assignment by TCRdb is unverifiable without DNA. This CDR3 spans 14 amino acids. Germline CDR1 SNHLY, CDR2 FYNNEI. The CDR3 is CASSGQGLENEQFF.

This sequence joins TRBV6-4 and TRBJ2-3; TCRdb picks TRBD2, but there is no DNA to check that call. Germline-derived CDR1 and CDR2 are MRHNA and SNTAGT. The CDR3 has 15 residues. The CDR3 sequence is CASSFTSGSTDTQYF.

This chain joins TRBV7-8 and TRBJ2-2; TCRdb picks TRBD1, but there is no DNA to check that call. The CDR3 length is 13 residues. Germline V lookup: CDR1 SGHVS, CDR2 FQNEAQ. This CDR3 reads CASSFQGAGELFF. Supplemented by reference TRBV7-8 and TRBJ2-2, the full variable domain reads GAGVSQSPRYKVAKRGQDVALRCDPISGHVSLFWYQQALGQGPEFLTYFQNEAQLDKSGLPSDRFFAERPEGSVSTLKIQRTQQEDSAVYLCASSFQGAGELFFGEGSRLTVL.

Measured by frequency, this clonotype is medium-sized. This chain uses TRBV7-9 with TRBJ2-1; the TCRdb D gene call, TRBD2, has no DNA to confirm it. CDR3 length: 14 amino acids. Germline assignment: CDR1 SEHNR and CDR2 FQNEAQ (reference sequence). The CDR3: CASSPPLNSDEQFF. The whole variable domain, filled in from reference TRBV7-9 and TRBJ2-1, reads DTGVSQNPRHKITKRGQNVTFRCDPISEHNRLYWYRQTLGQGPEFLTYFQNEAQLEKSRLLSDRFSAERPKGSFSTLEIQRTEQGDSAMYLCASSPPLNSDEQFFGPGTRLTVL.

The chain carries TRBV4-2 and TRBJ2-1; the TRBD1 assignment by TCRdb is unverifiable without DNA. Germline V lookup: CDR1 LGHNA, CDR2 YNFKEQ. The CDR3 totals 18 residues. The CDR3 reads CASSQLTNRGPNYNEQFF.

The rearrangement joins TRBV7-2 to TRBJ2-7; TCRdb returns TRBD1, unconfirmable since there is no DNA. This CDR3 contains 15 residues. The V gene's germline CDR1 is SGHTA and CDR2 FQGNSA. CDR3 sequence reads: CASSLFGGQYYEQYF.

This chain links TRBV20-1 with TRBJ2-1; the TRBD2 assignment by TCRdb is unverifiable without DNA. This CDR3 has 14 amino acids. Germline V gene data show CDR1 as DFQATT and CDR2 as SNEGSKA (reference sequence). The CDR3 protein is CSATSGGYGNEQFF.

The V call is TRBV5-1, the J call TRBJ2-2; the TCRdb call, TRBD2, lacks DNA for checking. This CDR3 spans 15 amino acids. The germline CDR1 and CDR2 sequences are SGHRS and YFSETQ. CDR3 region: CASSYSSGRPGELFF.

This chain connects TRBV6-4 to TRBJ2-2; TCRdb names TRBD1, which stays unverified in the absence of DNA. The germline V gene encodes CDR1 MRHNA and CDR2 SNTAGT. This CDR3 has 15 amino acids. The CDR3: CASSTGTANTGELFF.

V gene TRBV9 combines with J gene TRBJ1-1; TCRdb's assignment of TRBD1 cannot be checked, as there is no DNA. Looked up from germline, CDR1 is SGDLS and CDR2 is YYNGEE. The CDR3 loop spans 14 amino acids. The CDR3 is CASSVGGVNTEAFF.

The genes are TRBV13 and TRBJ2-5; the D gene TCRdb calls, TRBD2, cannot be checked with no DNA. The CDR3 totals 15 residues. Germline V gives CDR1 PRHDT, CDR2 FYEKMQ (reference sequence). The CDR3 protein is CASSSVEGGQETQYF.

The CDR3 here is CASSLSPGTYEQYF. The chain combines TRBV2 with TRBJ2-7; TCRdb outputs TRBD1, but without DNA this stays unchecked. The CDR3 runs 14 residues. From germline, CDR1 is SNHLY and CDR2 FYNNEI.

This chain uses TRBV13 with TRBJ2-7; the D call from TCRdb, TRBD2, cannot be confirmed without DNA. The CDR3 length is 14 residues. The germline CDR1 and CDR2 sequences are PRHDT and FYEKMQ (reference sequence). This chain's CDR3 is CASSFGRGGGEQYF.

CDR3 amino acids: CASSLGRSGELFF. This chain uses TRBV27 with TRBJ2-2; TCRdb lists TRBD2, though no DNA is available to test this call. The CDR3 totals 13 residues. Germline loops: CDR1 MNHEY, CDR2 SMNVEV (reference sequence).

CDR3 loop: CASSARDTSNTEAFF. The chain employs TRBV5-1 and TRBJ1-1; TCRdb designates TRBD1, a call that cannot be tested without DNA. This CDR3 contains 15 residues. Germline V gene data show CDR1 as SGHRS and CDR2 as YFSETQ.

This chain links TRBV9 with TRBJ2-1; without DNA, the TCRdb call of TRBD2 cannot be checked. Per germline, CDR1 SGDLS and CDR2 YYNGEE. The CDR3 runs 16 residues. The CDR3 sequence: CASSGAGGTSPNEQFF.

This chain uses TRBV4-1 with TRBJ2-1; without DNA, the TCRdb call of TRBD2 cannot be checked. Germline-derived CDR1 and CDR2 are MGHRA and YSYEKL. This CDR3 spans 15 amino acids. The CDR3 spells CASSPQPGLANEQFF.

The genes are TRBV4-2 and TRBJ2-7; TCRdb picks TRBD1, but there is no DNA to check that call. CDR3 length: 15 amino acids. CDR1 LGHNA and CDR2 YNFKEQ come from the germline V gene. The chain's CDR3 is CASSRSLQGTYEQYF.

This clonotype shows up as large (0.1 to 1%) by frequency. This chain connects TRBV20-1 to TRBJ2-1; no DNA is available, so the TRBD2 call from TCRdb remains unchecked. CDR3 size: 16 residues. Germline V gene data show CDR1 as DFQATT and CDR2 as SNEGSKA (reference sequence). CDR3 protein: CSASPLQQSSYNEQFF.

The V and J genes are TRBV25-1 and TRBJ2-1. The CDR3 sequence is 15 residues long. Germline V CDR1 and CDR2: MGHDK, SYGVNS. CDR3: CASSEWQSSYNEQFF.

By frequency, this clonotype registers medium-sized. The genes are TRBV5-6 and TRBJ2-7. Germline-derived CDR1 and CDR2 are SGHDT and YYEEEE. The CDR3 is made up of 13 amino acids. The CDR3: CASSEDSFYEQYF.